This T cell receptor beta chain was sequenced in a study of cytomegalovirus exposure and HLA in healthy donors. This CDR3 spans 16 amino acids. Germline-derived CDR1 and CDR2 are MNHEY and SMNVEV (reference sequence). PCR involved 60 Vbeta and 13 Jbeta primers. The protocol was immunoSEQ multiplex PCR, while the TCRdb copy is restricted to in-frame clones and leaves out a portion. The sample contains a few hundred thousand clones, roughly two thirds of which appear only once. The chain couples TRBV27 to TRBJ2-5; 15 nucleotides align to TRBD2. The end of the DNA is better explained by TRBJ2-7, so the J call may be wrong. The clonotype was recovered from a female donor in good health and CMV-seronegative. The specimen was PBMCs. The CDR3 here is CASSPGLAGGPYEQYF. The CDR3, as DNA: TGTGCCAGCAGTCCGGGACTAGCGGGAGGTCCCTACGAGCAGTACTTC.